Many counts were recorded for the clone carrying this TCR beta chain. Its antigen remains unidentified. Profiling that covered TCR beta VDJ and CDR3 relied on genomic DNA as its template. TCRdb independently ran MiXCR on the reads; one entry per CDR3 protein. Seen here are 400,000 to 600,000 distinct CDR3 sequences, less than 35% observed once, and the top ten hold less than 1%. It was patients with CD8+CD57+ cell expansion by flow cytometry who were chosen for sequencing. The entry originates in a study of CD8+CD57+ T cells in acquired aplastic anemia. Trimming cost V 8 bases and J 7 bases, with 17 bases left between them. The CDR3 totals 14 residues. Germline loops: CDR1 SNHLY, CDR2 FYNNEI. Study observations and caveats: Patients had around 30 CD8+ CDR3 sequences in common with controls (the shared set). Controls did not differ significantly from patients in CD8+ Simpson's diversity.

Material for sequencing was sorted CD4+, CD8+, or CD8+CD57+ T cells (not recorded which) from PBMCs. The origin of this receptor is a human donor with aplastic anemia. The V gene is TRBV2, the J gene TRBJ2-2; D possibly uses TRBD1 or TRBD2 (5 bases each). CDR3 coding DNA: TGTGCCAGCTTTCAGGGAAGGGAGTTCGGGGAGCTGTTTTTT. This encodes CASFQGREFGELFF. Supplemented by reference TRBV2 and TRBJ2-2, the full variable domain reads EPEVTQTPSHQVTQMGQEVILRCVPISNHLYFYWYRQILGQKVEFLVSFYNNEISEKSEIFDDQFSVERPDGSNFTLKIRSTKLEDSAMYFCASFQGREFGELFFGEGSRLTVL.